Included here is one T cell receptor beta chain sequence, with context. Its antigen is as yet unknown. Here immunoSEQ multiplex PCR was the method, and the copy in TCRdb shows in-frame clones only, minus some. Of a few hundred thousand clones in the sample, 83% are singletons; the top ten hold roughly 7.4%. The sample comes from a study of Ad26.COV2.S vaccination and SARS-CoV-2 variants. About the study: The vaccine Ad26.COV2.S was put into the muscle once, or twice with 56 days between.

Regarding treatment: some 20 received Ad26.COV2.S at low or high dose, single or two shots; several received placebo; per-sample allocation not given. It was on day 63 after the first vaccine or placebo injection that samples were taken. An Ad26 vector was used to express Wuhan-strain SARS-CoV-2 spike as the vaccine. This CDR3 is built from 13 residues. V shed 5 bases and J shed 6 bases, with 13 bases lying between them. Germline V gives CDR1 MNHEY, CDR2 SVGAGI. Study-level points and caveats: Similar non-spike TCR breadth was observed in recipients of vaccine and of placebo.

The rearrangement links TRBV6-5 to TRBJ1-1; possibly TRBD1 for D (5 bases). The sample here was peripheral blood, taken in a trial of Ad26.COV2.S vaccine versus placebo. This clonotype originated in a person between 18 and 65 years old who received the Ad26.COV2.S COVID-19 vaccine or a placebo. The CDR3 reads CASSRQNGAEAFF. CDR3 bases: TGTGCCAGCAGTCGACAGAACGGGGCTGAAGCTTTCTTT.